What follows are 19 T cell receptor beta chains derived from one specimen sequenced in a study of cytomegalovirus exposure and HLA in healthy donors. The PCR employed 60 Vbeta primers together with 13 Jbeta primers. This table comes from immunoSEQ multiplex PCR, and its TCRdb copy is limited to in-frame clones, with some not included. The data show about 170,000 clones, 62% seen once. Sequencing used PBMCs. The receptors were gathered from a middle-aged man in good health and CMV-seronegative.

The chain has TRBV5-1 and TRBJ2-7, with 12 positions matching TRBD2. The V gene end was trimmed by 3 bases and the J gene end by 2 bases; junction bases not matched to a gene: 3. In germline, CDR1 is SGHRS, CDR2 YFSETQ. The CDR3 sequence is 15 residues long. CDR3 loop: CASSWTSGKAYEQYF. CDR3 nucleotide sequence: TGCGCCAGCAGCTGGACTAGCGGGAAAGCCTACGAGCAGTACTTC.

The chain uses TRBV5-1 and TRBJ1-2, with unresolved D. The CDR3 covers 12 residues. CDR1 SGHRS and CDR2 YFSETQ come from the germline V gene. V was shortened by 0 bases and J by 3 bases, with 3 bases between the two germline ends. The CDR3 spells CASSLADYGYTF. The CDR3 DNA follows: TGCGCCAGCAGCTTGGCCGACTATGGCTACACCTTC. The full variable domain, rest sourced from reference TRBV5-1 and TRBJ1-2, is KAGVTQTPRYLIKTRGQQVTLSCSPISGHRSVSWYQQTPGQGLQFLFEYFSETQRNKGNFPGRFSGRQFSNSRSEMNVSTLELGDSALYLCASSLADYGYTFGSGTRLTVV.

The chain employs TRBV4-1 and TRBJ1-5; 7 positions match TRBD1. Trimming at V came to 0 bases and at J to 3 bases, leaving 11 bases not matched to a gene. The germline gives CDR1 MGHRA, CDR2 YSYEKL. The CDR3 loop spans 18 amino acids. CDR3 sequence reads: CASSQEPIVGQNNQPQHF. The CDR3 nucleotides are TGCGCCAGCAGCCAAGAACCAATCGTGGGACAGAACAATCAGCCCCAGCATTTT.

The chain uses TRBV29-1 and TRBJ1-2, with D maybe TRBD1 (5 bases). Germline CDR1 and CDR2: SQVTM and ANQGSEA. The CDR3 is 12 amino acids. Trimming took off 8 bases at V and 8 bases at J, with 18 bases between the two ends. The CDR3 coding sequence is TGCAGCACGGGCGGCGGGGCGGGCGGCTACACCTTC. Translation gives CSTGGGAGGYTF.

J is TRBJ2-3 and V is TRBV19; TRBD2 might be the D (6 bases). V was pared by 8 bases and J by 0 bases, with 9 bases between. From germline, CDR1 is LNHDA and CDR2 SQIVND (reference sequence). The CDR3 spans 13 residues. CDR3 sequence (DNA): TGTGCCAGTGGTGGGACTAGCACAGATACGCAGTATTTT. Translation: CASGGTSTDTQYF.

This clone was recorded a few times. The chain recombines TRBV7-2 with TRBJ1-2; TRBD1 matches at 11 bases. Germline V CDR1 and CDR2: SGHTA, FQGNSA. V lost 2 bases to trimming and J lost 4 bases; unmatched junction nucleotides: 9. This CDR3 spans 17 amino acids. This CDR3 reads CASSLRTGGGEGYGYTF. In nucleotides, the CDR3 is TGTGCCAGCAGCTTAAGGACAGGGGGCGGTGAGGGCTATGGCTACACCTTC.

This sequence joins TRBV7-2 and TRBJ2-1; 10 nucleotides agree with TRBD2. The germline gives CDR1 SGHTA, CDR2 FQGNSA. The CDR3 runs 16 residues. The V gene end was trimmed by 5 bases and the J gene end by 4 bases; junction bases not matched to a gene: 8. CDR3 coding DNA: TGTGCCAGCAGCCCCGTAGCGGGAGGAATTTACAATGAGCAGTTCTTC. This translates into CASSPVAGGIYNEQFF.

With respect to this clone: Other nucleotide sequences in the sample specify the same CDR3. The chain employs TRBV4-3 and TRBJ2-1, with TRBD2 matching 8 bases. With 4 bases clipped from V and 8 bases from J, the junction kept 4 bases outside the gene matches. This CDR3 spans 13 amino acids. The germline CDR1 and CDR2 sequences are LGHNA and YSLEER. CDR3 residues: CASSPPGGDEQFF. CDR3 nucleotides: TGCGCCAGCAGCCCTCCGGGGGGGGATGAGCAGTTCTTC.

V gene TRBV9 combines with J gene TRBJ1-6; 9 nucleotides line up with TRBD1. Germline loops: CDR1 SGDLS, CDR2 YYNGEE. CDR3 length: 17 residues. Trimming took 2 bases from V and 9 from J; bases not matched to a gene: 12. The CDR3 spells CASSVGQGGLRTSPLHF. DNA of the CDR3: TGTGCCAGCAGCGTGGGACAGGGAGGGTTGAGAACTTCACCCCTCCACTTT.

Only a few counts were recorded for this clone. The chain couples TRBV11-3 to TRBJ2-2; D is unresolved. Germline-derived CDR1 and CDR2 are SGHNT and YENEEA. This CDR3 is 14 amino acids long. The germline V and J ends were trimmed by 3 bases and 2 bases, with 7 bases remaining between them. The chain's CDR3 is CASSFGLNTGELFF. CDR3 coding DNA: TGTGCCAGCAGCTTTGGTCTAAACACCGGGGAGCTGTTTTTT.

The V call is TRBV7-2, the J call TRBJ2-7; TRBD2 is a possible D gene (6 bases). Trimming stripped 5 bases from V and 2 bases from J, with 16 bases between. This CDR3 has 15 amino acids. Per the germline V gene, CDR1 is SGHTA and CDR2 is FQGNSA. CDR3 loop: CASSVEGLGTYEQYF. The CDR3 coding sequence is TGTGCCAGCAGCGTAGAGGGACTCGGAACCTACGAGCAGTACTTC.

In this sample, this clone turned up a few times. The chain combines TRBV6-4 with TRBJ1-5; 7 nucleotides agree with TRBD1. Trimming took 7 bases from V and 3 from J; bases not matched to a gene: 12. Germline CDR1 MRHNA, CDR2 SNTAGT. This CDR3 comprises 16 residues. CDR3 loop: CASTPRYRGHNQPQHF. The CDR3 DNA is TGTGCCAGCACCCCTCGCTACAGGGGTCACAATCAGCCCCAGCATTTT.

This chain joins TRBV9 and TRBJ1-2; D remains unclear. This CDR3 contains 14 residues. The V gene lost 4 bases and the J gene lost 0 bases, with 10 bases spanning the gap. Germline V CDR1 and CDR2: SGDLS, YYNGEE. The CDR3 here is CASSTSTTNYGYTF. The DNA of the CDR3 is TGTGCCAGCAGCACGAGCACCACTAACTATGGCTACACCTTC.

This clone was counted only a few times. V usage is TRBV5-4 and J usage is TRBJ2-7, with a tentative D call TRBD2 (5 bases). Germline CDR1 reads SGHNT; CDR2 reads YYREEE (reference sequence). Trimming cost V 4 bases and J 1 base, with 12 bases left between them. The CDR3 sequence is 14 residues long. The CDR3 reads CASSPSRGSYEQYF. CDR3 DNA: TGTGCCAGCAGCCCTTCTCGGGGTTCCTACGAGCAGTACTTC.

In regard to this clone: One end of the junction varies from germline; a read error may be responsible. This chain's CDR3 is CSSSLGGTRPDTQYF. The CDR3 nucleotides are TGTTCCAGCAGCTTAGGGGGGACTAGACCAGATACGCAGTATTTT. The chain carries TRBV7-9 and TRBJ2-3; 8 positions agree with TRBD2. From germline, CDR1 is SEHNR and CDR2 FQNEAQ (reference sequence). The CDR3 extends over 15 amino acids.

On this clone itself: At one end, the junction sequence differs from germline, possibly due to a read error. The genes are TRBV18 and TRBJ2-5; TRBD2 is a possible D gene (5 bases). Germline CDR1 KGHSH, CDR2 LQKENI. The CDR3 is made up of 15 amino acids. CDR3 nucleotides: TGTGCCAGCTCCCCACCGACTACAATGGGAGAGACCCAGTACTTC. Its translation is CASSPPTTMGETQYF.

The V gene is TRBV4-3, the J gene TRBJ2-2; a weak D match, TRBD2 (5 bases). V gave up 0 bases and J gave up 1 base, with 12 bases separating them. This CDR3 has 17 amino acids. Germline V gene sequence: CDR1 LGHNA, CDR2 YSLEER. In DNA, the CDR3 is TGCGCCAGCAGCCAAGATGTGGCTAGCTTGAACACCGGGGAGCTGTTTTTT. Protein sequence: CASSQDVASLNTGELFF.

This chain connects TRBV29-1 to TRBJ1-1; possibly TRBD1 for D (5 bases). CDR3 length: 14 residues. V was trimmed by 7 bases and J by 4 bases, leaving 19 bases between them. The V gene's germline CDR1 is SQVTM and CDR2 ANQGSEA. CDR3 coding DNA: TGCAGCGCCACCCAGTCGGGGGAAGGCACTGAAGCTTTCTTT. It is translated as CSATQSGEGTEAFF.

The chain combines TRBV18 with TRBJ2-7, with TRBD2 identical over 7 bases. Trimming cost V 5 bases and J 4 bases; bases outside gene matches: 11. The CDR3 totals 15 residues. Germline assignment: CDR1 KGHSH and CDR2 LQKENI. The CDR3 protein is CASSWKAGREYEQYF. CDR3 DNA: TGTGCCAGCTCATGGAAGGCGGGGAGGGAATACGAGCAGTACTTC.